This entry concerns a single T cell receptor beta chain. This entry is derived from a study of shared clonotypes between healthy human individuals. Looking at the study overall: The people who gave samples were a couple of women and a few men aged 18 to 49.

From germline, CDR1 is SGHTA and CDR2 FQGNSA. This CDR3 is 18 amino acids long. V trimming: 4 bases; J trimming: 7 bases; junction bases outside the gene matches: 11. As defined, naive CD8 cells were CD45RO-negative and positively selected for CCR7, with terminally differentiated effector memory CD45RA+ cells excluded. Generated by immunoSEQ multiplex PCR, the TCRdb table keeps only in-frame clones and is missing some. Among roughly 2,000,000 clones listed, just over 90% were seen once. V usage is TRBV7-2 and J usage is TRBJ2-1, with 15 bases that match TRBD2. The source is a man younger than 35 in good health. Some clones in this sample may be carry-over from other donors' samples. Sample: naive CD8+ T cells from PBMCs. For the CDR3, the DNA is TGTGCCAGCAGCTCAGACCCCGGGACTAGCGGGAGGTGGAATGAGCAGTTCTTC. It codes for CASSSDPGTSGRWNEQFF.